A single sample is the source of the 24 T cell receptor beta chains below, sequenced in a study of blood T cell repertoires in COVID-19. Sequenced by immunoSEQ multiplex PCR; TCRdb stores in-frame clones only, minus some. The table has 130,000 or so clones, roughly 84% seen once. Sequenced input: peripheral blood. These receptors were taken from a man between 25 and 39 years old with COVID-19, enrolled during active disease.

The chain carries TRBV5-4 and TRBJ2-5, with 7 bases that match TRBD1. Germline CDR1 is SGHNT and CDR2 is YYREEE (reference sequence). This CDR3 has 15 amino acids. The trim removed 1 base at V and 2 bases at J, leaving 5 bases unmatched. The CDR3 coding sequence is TGTGCCAGCAGCTTGAGCACAGGGGCGCAAGAGACCCAGTACTTC. Its protein product is CASSLSTGAQETQYF.

The rearrangement joins TRBV6-5 to TRBJ2-2; 8 bases align to TRBD2. The germline gives CDR1 MNHEY, CDR2 SVGAGI. Trimming at V came to 0 bases and at J to 5 bases, leaving 2 bases not matched to a gene. This CDR3 comprises 15 residues. Here the CDR3 reads CASSYSREGTGELFF. CDR3 coding DNA: TGTGCCAGCAGTTACTCACGGGAGGGTACCGGGGAGCTGTTTTTT.

V and J are TRBV7-6 and TRBJ2-7, with TRBD2 matching over 7 bases. The CDR3 sequence is 15 residues long. V was clipped by 5 bases and J by 0 bases; unmatched bases: 7. Germline loops: CDR1 SGHVS, CDR2 FNYEAQ. The CDR3 nucleotides are TGTGCCAGCAGCCCTTGGCGGGGGAACTCCTACGAGCAGTACTTC. Amino acids: CASSPWRGNSYEQYF.

The rearrangement uses TRBV28 and TRBJ2-7; unclear D gene. The CDR3 consists of 13 residues. The ends were cut back, 8 bases at V and 0 bases at J, with 11 bases in the middle. Looked up from germline, CDR1 is MDHEN and CDR2 is SYDVKM. The CDR3 nucleotides read TGTGCCAGCTGGTCAAGTAGCTCCTACGAGCAGTACTTC. It codes for CASWSSSSYEQYF.

This clone was seen a single time. The chain combines TRBV15 with TRBJ2-7, with 10 bases aligning to TRBD2. Trimming at V came to 0 bases and at J to 6 bases, leaving 2 bases not matched to a gene. The CDR3 loop spans 14 amino acids. The V gene's germline CDR1 is LNHNV and CDR2 YYDKDF (reference sequence). CDR3 amino acids: CATSRDLAGVEQYF. CDR3 bases: TGTGCCACCAGCAGAGATCTAGCGGGGGTCGAGCAGTACTTC. Drawing the rest from reference TRBV15 and TRBJ2-7, the complete variable domain is DAMVIQNPRYQVTQFGKPVTLSCSQTLNHNVMYWYQQKSSQAPKLLFHYYDKDFNNEADTPDNFQSRRPNTSFCFLDIRSPGLGDTAMYLCATSRDLAGVEQYFGPGTRLTVT.

This clone was counted only a few times. The rearrangement joins TRBV19 to TRBJ2-7; 7 nucleotides match TRBD1. Losses at the gene ends were 5 bases for V and 2 bases for J; bases not matched to a gene: 6. The CDR3 runs 14 residues. Germline V gene data show CDR1 as LNHDA and CDR2 as SQIVND (reference sequence). The CDR3 loop is CASSQSGTAYEQYF. The CDR3 DNA reads TGTGCCAGTAGTCAATCCGGGACAGCCTACGAGCAGTACTTC.

This chain links TRBV19 with TRBJ1-2; 7 positions match TRBD1. The CDR3 loop spans 16 amino acids. V lost 5 bases, J lost 4 bases, and 13 bases stayed unmatched. The germline V gene has CDR1 LNHDA and CDR2 SQIVND (reference sequence). CDR3 protein: CASSPRDSGGLYGYTF. The CDR3 region has the DNA TGTGCCAGTAGTCCGAGGGACTCAGGGGGACTCTATGGCTACACCTTC.

The chain uses TRBV30 and TRBJ2-4; D is unclear. Trimming took 4 bases from V and 0 from J, leaving 16 bases between them. The CDR3 loop spans 16 amino acids. CDR1 GTSNPN and CDR2 SVGIG come from the germline V gene (reference sequence). CDR3 in amino acids: CAWNYGNRRAKNIQYF. CDR3 DNA sequence: TGTGCCTGGAATTATGGCAACCGCCGAGCCAAAAACATTCAGTACTTC.

The chain links TRBV2 to TRBJ2-7; TRBD1 agrees at 7 bases. The CDR3 spans 12 residues. V lost 6 bases and J lost 6; bases outside the gene matches: 5. From germline, CDR1 is SNHLY and CDR2 FYNNEI. CDR3 in amino acids: CASRGTVGEQYF. The CDR3 DNA sequence: TGTGCCAGCAGGGGGACAGTGGGCGAGCAGTACTTC.

This clone was seen a few times. The chain couples TRBV2 to TRBJ1-1; D is ambiguous. This CDR3 is built from 11 residues. Germline assignment: CDR1 SNHLY and CDR2 FYNNEI. V lost 8 bases and J 0 bases, leaving 4 bases between the germline ends. CDR3 DNA sequence: TGTGCCAGCCAGATGAACACTGAAGCTTTCTTT. Residues: CASQMNTEAFF.

This chain connects TRBV19 to TRBJ1-5; 8 nucleotides match TRBD1. After removal of 6 bases from V and 3 bases from J, the junction contained 7 bases not matched to a gene. Germline assignment: CDR1 LNHDA and CDR2 SQIVND (reference sequence). This CDR3 comprises 15 residues. The CDR3 region is CASSRTGKINQPQHF. The CDR3 DNA follows: TGTGCCAGTAGCCGGACAGGGAAGATCAATCAGCCCCAGCATTTT.

The chain combines TRBV11-1 with TRBJ2-3, with D possibly being TRBD1 (6 bases). V shed 5 bases and J shed 5 bases, with 17 bases lying between them. The germline V gene has CDR1 SGHAT and CDR2 FQDESV (reference sequence). The CDR3 consists of 15 residues. The CDR3 DNA follows: TGTGCCAGCAGCCCGTTTGGGGGCGGTGGAGATACGCAGTATTTT. It codes for CASSPFGGGGDTQYF. Full variable domain (outside the CDR3, taken from reference TRBV11-1 and TRBJ2-3): EAEVAQSPRYKITEKSQAVAFWCDPISGHATLYWYRQILGQGPELLVQFQDESVVDDSQLPKDRFSAERLKGVDSTLKIQPAELGDSAMYLCASSPFGGGGDTQYFGPGTRLTVL.

V and J are TRBV4-1 and TRBJ2-2; 8 bases map to TRBD1. CDR3 length: 14 amino acids. With 2 bases clipped from V and 5 bases from J, the junction kept 1 base outside the gene matches. Germline V CDR1 and CDR2: MGHRA, YSYEKL. The CDR3: CASSQRQGTGELFF. Here the CDR3 DNA reads TGCGCCAGCAGCCAAAGACAGGGGACCGGGGAGCTGTTTTTT.

This clone was counted at least ten times. V gene TRBV3-1 (or the pseudogene TRBV3-2) combines with J gene TRBJ1-2; the match to TRBD1 covers 9 bases. The CDR3 length is 15 residues. V was pared by 1 base and J by 4 bases, with 4 bases of the junction left unmatched. Germline CDR1 LGHDT, CDR2 YNNKEL (reference sequence). CDR3 amino acids: CASSQVGQGLYGYTF. DNA for the CDR3: TGTGCCAGCAGCCAAGTGGGACAGGGTCTCTATGGCTACACCTTC.

Here the CDR3 reads CASSSWTGVAYEQYF. The CDR3 nucleotides read TGTGCCAGCAGCTCTTGGACAGGGGTGGCCTACGAGCAGTACTTC. The chain employs TRBV11-2 and TRBJ2-7; 9 positions agree with TRBD1. Germline loops: CDR1 SGHAT, CDR2 FQNNGV. Germline trimming cut 4 bases from V and 2 bases from J; bases unmatched to any gene: 6. The CDR3 is made up of 15 amino acids.

This clone was picked up one time. The rearrangement uses TRBV6-5 and TRBJ1-1, with D uncertain. Between the trimmed V and J ends, which lost 7 bases and 4 bases, there was a span of 19 bases. This CDR3 has 15 amino acids. Germline CDR1 is MNHEY and CDR2 is SVGAGI. The CDR3 nucleotides are TGTGCCAGCACCCAAACCTTGGCGGGAGGCACTGAAGCTTTCTTT. It is translated as CASTQTLAGGTEAFF.

The chain is built from TRBV19 and TRBJ1-5; 8 nucleotides agree with TRBD1. CDR3 length equals 16 residues. The germline V gene has CDR1 LNHDA and CDR2 SQIVND (reference sequence). The junction had 12 bases not matched to a gene; V was cut back by 5 bases and J by 6 bases. Here the CDR3 DNA reads TGTGCCAGTAGTGAATCGGGCAGGGGGCGAGGTCAGCCCCAGCATTTT. Its translation: CASSESGRGRGQPQHF. The full variable domain, in which reference TRBV19 and TRBJ1-5 provide the parts outside the CDR3, is DGGITQSPKYLFRKEGQNVTLSCEQNLNHDAMYWYRQDPGQGLRLIYYSQIVNDFQKGDIAEGYSVSREKKESFPLTVTSAQKNPTAFYLCASSESGRGRGQPQHFGDGTRLSIL.

The chain recombines TRBV2 with TRBJ2-3; 14 nucleotides align to TRBD2. The CDR3 is 15 amino acids. From germline, CDR1 is SNHLY and CDR2 FYNNEI. With V trimmed by 8 bases and J by 5 bases, 6 bases remained unmatched. For the CDR3, the DNA is TGTGCCAGCCAAGGACTAGCGGGAGGAAGAGATACGCAGTATTTT. It yields the protein CASQGLAGGRDTQYF.

The rearrangement joins TRBV7-2 to TRBJ1-4, with 8 bases lining up with TRBD1. The CDR3 has 14 residues. The V gene end was trimmed by 6 bases and the J gene end by 3 bases; junction bases not matched to a gene: 3. Germline CDR1 reads SGHTA; CDR2 reads FQGNSA. The CDR3: CASSRTGPNEKLFF. CDR3 DNA: TGTGCCAGCAGTCGGACAGGGCCTAATGAAAAACTGTTTTTT.

V is TRBV7-9 and J is TRBJ2-7, with D perhaps TRBD2 (5 bases). The CDR3 totals 13 residues. V was clipped by 5 bases and J by 3 bases, with 11 bases between them. Germline assignment: CDR1 SEHNR and CDR2 FQNEAQ (reference sequence). CDR3 bases: TGTGCCAGCAGCACCCAGGCGGGCTACGAGCAGTACTTC. This translates into CASSTQAGYEQYF.

This chain joins TRBV28 and TRBJ1-1; D unclear. This CDR3 is built from 15 residues. Germline V gene sequence: CDR1 MDHEN, CDR2 SYDVKM. Trimming cost V 7 bases and J 1 base, with 16 bases left between them. CDR3 in amino acids: CASTPALGRNTEAFF. The CDR3 coding sequence is TGTGCCAGCACCCCTGCTCTCGGGAGGAACACTGAAGCTTTCTTT.

The chain links TRBV11-1 to TRBJ1-1; D call uncertain. Per the germline V gene, CDR1 is SGHAT and CDR2 is FQDESV (reference sequence). Trimming took off 2 bases at V and 3 bases at J, with 4 bases between the two ends. The CDR3 contains 12 residues. The CDR3 coding sequence is TGTGCCAGCAGCTTATTAGACACTGAAGCTTTCTTT. Residues: CASSLLDTEAFF. Variable domain in full (rest from reference TRBV11-1 and TRBJ1-1): EAEVAQSPRYKITEKSQAVAFWCDPISGHATLYWYRQILGQGPELLVQFQDESVVDDSQLPKDRFSAERLKGVDSTLKIQPAELGDSAMYLCASSLLDTEAFFGQGTRLTVV.

The chain links TRBV3-1 (or the pseudogene TRBV3-2) to TRBJ2-3; D not certain. Trimming shortened V by 0 bases and J by 8 bases, and 9 bases separated the two germline ends. CDR1 and CDR2 from the germline V gene are LGHDT and YNNKEL (reference sequence). The CDR3 totals 13 residues. CDR3 in amino acids: CASSQERSGTQYF. DNA for the CDR3: TGTGCCAGCAGCCAAGAACGTTCGGGTACGCAGTATTTT.

The V call is TRBV2, the J call TRBJ2-5, with 9 positions matching TRBD2. V gave up 8 bases and J gave up 5 bases; unmatched junction bases: 9. This CDR3 region has 14 residues. The germline V gene has CDR1 SNHLY and CDR2 FYNNEI. The CDR3 coding sequence is TGTGCCAGCGGACTAGCGACCCCCGGGGAGACCCAGTACTTC. This codes for CASGLATPGETQYF.